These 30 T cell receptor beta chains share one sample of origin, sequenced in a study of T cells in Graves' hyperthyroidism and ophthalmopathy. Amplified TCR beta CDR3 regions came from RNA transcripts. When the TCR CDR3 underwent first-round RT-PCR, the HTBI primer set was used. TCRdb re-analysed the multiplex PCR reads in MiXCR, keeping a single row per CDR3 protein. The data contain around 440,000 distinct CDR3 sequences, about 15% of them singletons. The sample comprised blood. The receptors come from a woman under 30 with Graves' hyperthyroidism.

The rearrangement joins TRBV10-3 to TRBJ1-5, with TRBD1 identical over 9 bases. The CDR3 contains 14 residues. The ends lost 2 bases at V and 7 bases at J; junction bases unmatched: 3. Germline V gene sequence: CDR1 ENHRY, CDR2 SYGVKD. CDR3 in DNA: TGTGCCATCAGTGAGACAGGGGGCCTCCAGCCCCAGCATTTT. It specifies CAISETGGLQPQHF.

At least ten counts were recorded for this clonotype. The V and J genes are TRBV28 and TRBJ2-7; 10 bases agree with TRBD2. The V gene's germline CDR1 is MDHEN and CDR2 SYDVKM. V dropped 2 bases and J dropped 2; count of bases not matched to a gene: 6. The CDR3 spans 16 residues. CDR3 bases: TGTGCCAGCAGTTTACCCCTAGGACTAGCGGCCTACGAGCAGTACTTC. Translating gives CASSLPLGLAAYEQYF.

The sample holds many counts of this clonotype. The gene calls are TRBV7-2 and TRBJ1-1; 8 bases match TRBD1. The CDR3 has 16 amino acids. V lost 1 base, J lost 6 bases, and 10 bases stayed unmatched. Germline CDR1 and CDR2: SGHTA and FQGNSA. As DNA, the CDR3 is TGTGCCAGCAGCTTAGTGCAGGGGGCGATTACCCCTGAAGCTTTCTTT. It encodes CASSLVQGAITPEAFF.

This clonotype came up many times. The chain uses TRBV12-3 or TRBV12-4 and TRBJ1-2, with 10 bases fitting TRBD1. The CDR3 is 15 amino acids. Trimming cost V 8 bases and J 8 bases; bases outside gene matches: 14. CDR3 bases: TGTGCCAGCGGGTATTTAGGGACAGGGGTTCGAGGCTACACCTTC. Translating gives CASGYLGTGVRGYTF.

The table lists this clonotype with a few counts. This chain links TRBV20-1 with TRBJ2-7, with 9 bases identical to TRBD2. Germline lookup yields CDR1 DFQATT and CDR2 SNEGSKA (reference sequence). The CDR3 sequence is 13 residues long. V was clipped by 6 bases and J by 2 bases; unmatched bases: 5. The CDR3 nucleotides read TGCAGTGCGCCGGGACTAGCAGCCTACGAGCAGTACTTC. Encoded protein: CSAPGLAAYEQYF.

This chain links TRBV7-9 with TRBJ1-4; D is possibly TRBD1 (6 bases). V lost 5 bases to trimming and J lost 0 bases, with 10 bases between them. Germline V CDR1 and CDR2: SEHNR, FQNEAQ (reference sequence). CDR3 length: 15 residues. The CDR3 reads CASSAHRATNEKLFF. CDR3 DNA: TGTGCCAGCAGCGCGCACAGGGCAACTAATGAAAAACTGTTTTTT.

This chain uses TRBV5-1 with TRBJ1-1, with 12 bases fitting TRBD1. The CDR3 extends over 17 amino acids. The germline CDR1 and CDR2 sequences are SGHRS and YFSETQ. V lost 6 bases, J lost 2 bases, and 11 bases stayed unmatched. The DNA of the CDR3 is TGCGCCAGCAAAAGGACGGGACAGGGGGCTTTCAACACTGAAGCTTTCTTT. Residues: CASKRTGQGAFNTEAFF.

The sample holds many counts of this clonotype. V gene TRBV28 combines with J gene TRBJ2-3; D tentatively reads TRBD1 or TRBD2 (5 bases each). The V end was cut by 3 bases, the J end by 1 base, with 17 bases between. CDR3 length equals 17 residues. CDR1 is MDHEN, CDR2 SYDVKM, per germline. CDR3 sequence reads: CASSLLRRGTGTDTQYF. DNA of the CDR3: TGTGCCAGCAGTTTGTTACGTCGTGGGACCGGCACAGATACGCAGTATTTT.

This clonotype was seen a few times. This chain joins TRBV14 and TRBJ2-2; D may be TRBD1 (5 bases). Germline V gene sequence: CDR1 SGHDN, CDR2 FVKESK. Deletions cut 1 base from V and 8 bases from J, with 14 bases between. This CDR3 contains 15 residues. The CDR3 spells CASSQVTRARGELFF. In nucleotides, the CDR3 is TGTGCCAGCAGCCAAGTAACCAGGGCGCGGGGGGAGCTGTTTTTT.

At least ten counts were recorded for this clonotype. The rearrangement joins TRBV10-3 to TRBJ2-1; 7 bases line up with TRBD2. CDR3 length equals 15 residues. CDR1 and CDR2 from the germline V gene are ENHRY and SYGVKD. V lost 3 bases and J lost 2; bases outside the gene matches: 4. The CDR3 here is CAISDPGRAYNEQFF. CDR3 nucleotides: TGTGCCATCAGTGATCCAGGGAGGGCCTACAATGAGCAGTTCTTC.

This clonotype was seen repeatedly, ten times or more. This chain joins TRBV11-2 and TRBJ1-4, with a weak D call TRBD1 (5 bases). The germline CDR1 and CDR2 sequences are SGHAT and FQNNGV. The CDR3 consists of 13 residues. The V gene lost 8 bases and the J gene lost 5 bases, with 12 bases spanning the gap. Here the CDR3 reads CASGGEENEKLFF. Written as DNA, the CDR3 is TGTGCCAGCGGGGGGGAGGAGAATGAAAAACTGTTTTTT.

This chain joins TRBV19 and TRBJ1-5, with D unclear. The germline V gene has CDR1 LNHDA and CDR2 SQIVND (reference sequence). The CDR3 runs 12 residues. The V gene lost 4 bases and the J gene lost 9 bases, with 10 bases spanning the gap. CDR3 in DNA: TGTGCCAGTAGTACTATGAAATCGCCCCAGCATTTT. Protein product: CASSTMKSPQHF.

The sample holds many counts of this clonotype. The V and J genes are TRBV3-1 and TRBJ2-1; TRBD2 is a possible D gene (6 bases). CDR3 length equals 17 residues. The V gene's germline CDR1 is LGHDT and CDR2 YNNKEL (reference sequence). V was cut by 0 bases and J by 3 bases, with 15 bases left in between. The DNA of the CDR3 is TGTGCCAGCAGCCAAGAGGGGACTTCCCCTCTCTACAATGAGCAGTTCTTC. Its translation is CASSQEGTSPLYNEQFF.

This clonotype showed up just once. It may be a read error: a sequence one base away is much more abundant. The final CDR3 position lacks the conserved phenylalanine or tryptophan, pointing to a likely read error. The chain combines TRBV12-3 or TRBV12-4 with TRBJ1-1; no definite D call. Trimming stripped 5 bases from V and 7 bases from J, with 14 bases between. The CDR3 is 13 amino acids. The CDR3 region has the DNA TGTGCCAGCAGTCCCCAGTCTGGCGGTGAAGCTTTCCTT. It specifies CASSPQSGGEAFL.

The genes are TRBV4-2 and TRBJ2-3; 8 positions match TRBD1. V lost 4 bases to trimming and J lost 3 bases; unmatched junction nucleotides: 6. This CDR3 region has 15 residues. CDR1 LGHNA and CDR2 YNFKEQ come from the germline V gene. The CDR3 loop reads CASSPGQGETDTQYF. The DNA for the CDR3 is TGTGCCAGCAGCCCCGGACAGGGAGAGACAGATACGCAGTATTTT.

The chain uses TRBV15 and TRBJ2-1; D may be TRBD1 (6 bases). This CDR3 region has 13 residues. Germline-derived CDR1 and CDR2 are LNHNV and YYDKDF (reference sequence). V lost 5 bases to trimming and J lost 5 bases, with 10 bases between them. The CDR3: CATSGTNNNEQFF. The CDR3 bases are TGTGCCACCAGCGGGACAAACAACAATGAGCAGTTCTTC.

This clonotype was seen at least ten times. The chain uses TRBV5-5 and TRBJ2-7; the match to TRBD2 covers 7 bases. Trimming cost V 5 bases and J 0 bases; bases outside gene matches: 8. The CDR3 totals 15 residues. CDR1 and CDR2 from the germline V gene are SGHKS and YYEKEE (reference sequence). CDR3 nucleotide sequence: TGTGCCAGCAGTTCACTAGCGCAAAGCTCCTACGAGCAGTACTTC. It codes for CASSSLAQSSYEQYF.

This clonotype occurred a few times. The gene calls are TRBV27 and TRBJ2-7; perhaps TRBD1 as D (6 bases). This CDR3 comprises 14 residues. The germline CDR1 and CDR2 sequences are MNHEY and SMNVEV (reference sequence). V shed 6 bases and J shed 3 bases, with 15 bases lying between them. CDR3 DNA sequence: TGTGCCAGCAGCCAAGGAGTCAGGGGCTACGAGCAGTACTTC. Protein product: CASSQGVRGYEQYF.

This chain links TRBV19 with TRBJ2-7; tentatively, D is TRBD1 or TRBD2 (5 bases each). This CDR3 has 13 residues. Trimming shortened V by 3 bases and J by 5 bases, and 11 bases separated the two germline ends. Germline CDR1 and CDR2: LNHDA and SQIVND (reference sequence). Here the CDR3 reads CASSIERGNEQYF. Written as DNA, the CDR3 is TGTGCCAGTAGTATCGAGAGGGGCAACGAGCAGTACTTC.

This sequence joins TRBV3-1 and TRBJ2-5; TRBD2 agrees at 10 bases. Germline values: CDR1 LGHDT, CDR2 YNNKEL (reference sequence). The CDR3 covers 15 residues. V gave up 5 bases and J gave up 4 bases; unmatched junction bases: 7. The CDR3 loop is CASSMGLANGETQYF. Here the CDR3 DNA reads TGTGCCAGCAGCATGGGACTAGCGAACGGAGAGACCCAGTACTTC.

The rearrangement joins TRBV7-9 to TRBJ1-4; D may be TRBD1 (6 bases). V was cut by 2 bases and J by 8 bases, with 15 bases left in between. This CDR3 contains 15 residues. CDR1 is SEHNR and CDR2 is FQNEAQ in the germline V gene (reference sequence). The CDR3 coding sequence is TGTGCCAGCAGCTTAACGGGGGCGCGAGGCGAAAAACTGTTTTTT. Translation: CASSLTGARGEKLFF.

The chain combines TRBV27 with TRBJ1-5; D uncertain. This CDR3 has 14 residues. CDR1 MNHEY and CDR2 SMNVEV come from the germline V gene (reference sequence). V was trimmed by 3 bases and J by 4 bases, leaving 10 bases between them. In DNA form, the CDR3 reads TGTGCCAGCAGTTTTCAGGCGGGTAATCAGCCCCAGCATTTT. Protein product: CASSFQAGNQPQHF.

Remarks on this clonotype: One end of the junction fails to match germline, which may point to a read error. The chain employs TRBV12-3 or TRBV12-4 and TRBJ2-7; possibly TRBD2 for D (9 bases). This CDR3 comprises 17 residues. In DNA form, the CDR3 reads TGTGCCAGCGGTTTGTCTGCGGGAGGGACAGGAGCCTACGAGCAGTACTTC. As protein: CASGLSAGGTGAYEQYF.

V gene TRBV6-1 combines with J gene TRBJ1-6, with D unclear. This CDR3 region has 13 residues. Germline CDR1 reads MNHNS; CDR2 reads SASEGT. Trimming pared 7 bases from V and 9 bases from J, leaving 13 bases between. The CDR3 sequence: CASKVGSLSPLHF. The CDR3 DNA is TGTGCCAGCAAGGTTGGCAGTCTTTCACCCCTCCACTTT.

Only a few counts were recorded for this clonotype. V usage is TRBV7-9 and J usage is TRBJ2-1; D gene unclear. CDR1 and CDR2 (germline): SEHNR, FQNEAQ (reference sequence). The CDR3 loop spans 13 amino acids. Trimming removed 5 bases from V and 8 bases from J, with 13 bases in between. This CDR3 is CASSPSRGDEQFF. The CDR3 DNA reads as TGTGCCAGCAGCCCCTCGCGTGGGGATGAGCAGTTCTTC.

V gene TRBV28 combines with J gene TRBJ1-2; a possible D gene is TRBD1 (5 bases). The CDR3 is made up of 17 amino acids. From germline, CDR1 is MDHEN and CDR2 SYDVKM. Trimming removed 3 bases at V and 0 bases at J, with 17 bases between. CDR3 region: CASSLPTKGPSNYGYTF. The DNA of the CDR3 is TGTGCCAGCAGTTTGCCAACCAAGGGGCCATCTAACTATGGCTACACCTTC.

The CDR3 loop reads CASSPPRGSTDTQYF. DNA for the CDR3: TGCGCCAGCAGCCCTCCTCGCGGGAGCACAGATACGCAGTATTTT. The J gene is TRBJ2-3, the V gene TRBV5-1; tentative D call: TRBD2 (5 bases). Trimming removed 4 bases from V and 0 bases from J, with 12 bases in between. The CDR3 covers 15 residues. Germline values: CDR1 SGHRS, CDR2 YFSETQ.

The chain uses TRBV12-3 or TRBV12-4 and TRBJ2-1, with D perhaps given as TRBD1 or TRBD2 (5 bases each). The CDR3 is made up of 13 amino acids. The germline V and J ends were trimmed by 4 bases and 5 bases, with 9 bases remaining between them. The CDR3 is CASSSRGDNEQFF. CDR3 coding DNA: TGTGCCAGCAGTTCTAGGGGAGACAATGAGCAGTTCTTC.

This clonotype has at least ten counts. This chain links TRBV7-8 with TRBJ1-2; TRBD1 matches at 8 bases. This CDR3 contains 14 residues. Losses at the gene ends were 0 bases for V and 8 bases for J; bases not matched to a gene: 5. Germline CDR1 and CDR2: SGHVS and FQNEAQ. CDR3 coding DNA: TGTGCCAGCAGCTTAGCGCGGACAGGGCGAGGCTACACCTTC. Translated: CASSLARTGRGYTF.

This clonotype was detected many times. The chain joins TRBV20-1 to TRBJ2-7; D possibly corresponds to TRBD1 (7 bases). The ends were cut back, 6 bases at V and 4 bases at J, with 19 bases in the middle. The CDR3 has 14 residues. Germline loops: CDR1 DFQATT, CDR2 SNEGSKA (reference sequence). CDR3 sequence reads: CSAKTQGGGYEQYF. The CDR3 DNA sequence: TGCAGTGCAAAAACTCAGGGGGGAGGTTACGAGCAGTACTTC.